Reported below is one T cell receptor beta chain. The antigen remains undetermined. In nominal health when sampled, donors likely had unrecorded immune exposures nonetheless. Primers: 60 Vbeta forward and 13 Jbeta reverse. Sequencing was performed with immunoSEQ multiplex PCR; in TCRdb, only in-frame clones are kept and a portion is missing. This table holds around 150,000 clones, about 76% found once. The sample originates from a study of cytomegalovirus exposure and HLA in healthy donors. Study at large: Prior work identified 117 million unique TCR beta sequences in some 180 million T cells. Findings and caveats of the study: Most TCR sequences showed up rarely, but some public TCRs showed up in many donors. Later, TCR association rates were found to vary by HLA locus, highest for DRB1 and lowest for HLA-C.

Per germline, CDR1 SEHNR and CDR2 FQNEAQ (reference sequence). The CDR3 loop spans 17 amino acids. Trimming removed 3 bases from V and 1 base from J; junction bases left unmatched: 10. The material sequenced was PBMCs. The V gene is TRBV7-9, the J gene TRBJ2-3; 7 nucleotides line up with TRBD2. The clonotype originates from a woman in her 40s in good health and CMV-seropositive. CDR3 nucleotides: TGTGCCAGCAGCTTGGGAGGGGTAGGTCAATGCACAGATACGCAGTATTTT. It codes for CASSLGGVGQCTDTQYF.